This T cell receptor beta chain was documented in a study of T cell responses to AZD1222 COVID-19 vaccine (dated by TCRdb to about 2021). General notes on the study: TCR sequencing covered 233 trial participants: about 210 given two doses of AZD1222 and 26 given two doses of MenACWY control vaccine. Trial participants were enrolled by age into subgroups of 18-55, 56-69 and 70-plus years, and around 150, 29 and 61 TCR-sequenced participants, respectively, were included in these subgroups. Study-wide conclusions, independent of this receptor: Nearly half of unique spike-specific TCRs reportedly recognized epitopes outside regions mutated in the B.1.351 and B.1.1.7 variants. Participants were mostly white British and included more females than males, and it was suggested by the authors that clonal diversity may have been underestimated. Only a handful of AZD1222 recipients were SARS-CoV-2 seropositive at baseline, limiting conclusions about previously exposed vaccinees. The vaccine-associated CD4 TCRs covered the entire spike protein, and the dominant responses fell in regions 160-218 and 743-854. A significant rise in spike-specific TCR breadth and depth was observed after two AZD1222 doses relative to day 0 and relative to MenACWY recipients. Because no day 14 peak-response samples were available, repertoires were characterized only after the peak T cell response. In the small 56-69-year group, the increase in depth fell short of significance, most likely because of low power.

As concerns this clone: What this receptor recognizes is not known. No base quality values were provided; no much bigger clone lies one nucleotide off.

Trimming leaves V shorter by 3 bases and J shorter by 0 bases, with the junction holding 7 bases beyond the gene matches. The germline V gene (reference sequence) yields LGHDT for CDR1 and YNNKEL for CDR2. The CDR3 numbers 19 residues from cysteine through phenylalanine. Left in the record is the CDR3 DNA by itself, 57 bases read in frame from the first base. The CDR3 regions of human TCRbeta chains were analyzed by immunosequencing. Under the source paper's analysis protocol: TCRs in the repertoires were matched against a reference library of SARS-CoV-2-specific TCRs that had been generated with the MIRA antigen-specificity platform. Breadth was defined as the fraction of unique TCRs that were SARS-CoV-2-associated, and depth was defined as the fraction of total T cells that were SARS-CoV-2-associated. Using the MIRA data, every spike-specific TCR was mapped to the spike region that the TCR reacted to and assigned to either a CD4 or a CD8 class. Log10-transformed breadth and depth values were compared by one-way ANOVA with Sidak's multiple comparisons tests. TCRdb limited this immuneACCESS table to in-frame rearrangements with V and J called. A share of clones is missing; checked studies link under half to unresolved V genes, and the rest is unexplained. V, J and clone size were drawn from that table, and D and trimming were deduced from the DNA. The sample profile shows tens of thousands of clones; around 90% of them were found once. 4% to 5.5% of the sample is held by the ten biggest clonotypes.

This sample's time point label indicates: baseline before first vaccination. Taken with the paper, the label for treatment or condition translates to: meningococcal conjugate vaccine given as trial control. The vaccinee samples were drawn from two UK trials, COV001 and COV002, one of which was a single-blind randomized controlled phase 2/3 trial testing AZD1222 (ChAdOx1 nCoV-19) in healthy adults. For TCRbeta chain sequencing, PBMC samples were collected from trial participants at day 0 and at day 28 after the second dose. The source was peripheral blood, collected on day 0 of MenACWY control vaccination. This TCR was sampled from an adult in good health. This chain is built from TRBV3-1 (or the pseudogene TRBV3-2) and TRBJ2-1, and TRBD2 matches 14 of the central bases. The sequence in DNA is TGTGCCAGCAGCCAGGGACTAGCGGGGGCGTTTAGCTCCTACAATGAGCAGTTCTTC. Translated, it reads CASSQGLAGAFSSYNEQFF.